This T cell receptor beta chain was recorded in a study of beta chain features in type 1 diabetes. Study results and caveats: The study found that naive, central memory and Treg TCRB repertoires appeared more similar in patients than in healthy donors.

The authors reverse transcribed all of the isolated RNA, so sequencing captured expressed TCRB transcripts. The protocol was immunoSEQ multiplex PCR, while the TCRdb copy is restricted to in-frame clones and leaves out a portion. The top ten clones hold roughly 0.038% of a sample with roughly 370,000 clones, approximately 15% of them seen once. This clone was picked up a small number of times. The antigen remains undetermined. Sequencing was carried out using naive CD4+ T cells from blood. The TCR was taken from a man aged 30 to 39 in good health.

The CDR3 is CSVARGTISDTQYF. In DNA form, the CDR3 reads TGCAGCGTTGCCCGGGGGACTATTTCGGATACGCAGTATTTT. The chain recombines TRBV29-1 with TRBJ2-3; 7 nucleotides match TRBD2. Trimming took 4 bases from V and 6 from J; bases not matched to a gene: 10. CDR1 SQVTM and CDR2 ANQGSEA come from the germline V gene. The CDR3 contains 14 residues.